Listed below are T cell receptor beta chains from one sample, sequenced in a study of high-grade serous ovarian cancer treatment subgroups. TCRdb keeps only in-frame clones here, not all; method: immunoSEQ multiplex PCR. The data hold roughly 10,000 clones, with less than 90% observed a single time. The sample taken for sequencing was tumor tissue. The source is a human donor with high-grade serous ovarian cancer. CDR3s include the opening cysteine and the closing phenylalanine or tryptophan. Each record gives: CDR3 protein, CDR3 DNA, D gene, V gene, J gene, clone size. A D gene is named only where the DNA matches it firmly. The size field is filled for only some rows; it gives once, few, many or a size class.

cdr3_aa: CASSPQVNQETQYF
cdr3_nt: TGTGCCAGCAGTCCGCAGGTCAACCAAGAGACCCAGTACTTC
d_call: .
v_call: TRBV11-2
j_call: TRBJ2-5
clone_size: .

cdr3_aa: CASTTQGHNEKLFF
cdr3_nt: TGTGCCAGTACCACCCAGGGCCATAATGAAAAACTGTTTTTT
d_call: .
v_call: TRBV19
j_call: TRBJ1-4
clone_size: .

cdr3_aa: CASSPGLAGAEQFF
cdr3_nt: TGTGCCAGCAGCCCAGGACTAGCGGGAGCTGAGCAGTTCTTC
d_call: TRBD2
v_call: TRBV6-5
j_call: TRBJ2-1
clone_size: .

cdr3_aa: CASSQVATGDTSYEQYF
cdr3_nt: TGTGCCAGCAGCCAAGTAGCGACAGGCGATACCTCCTACGAGCAGTACTTC
d_call: .
v_call: TRBV4-2
j_call: TRBJ2-7
clone_size: .

cdr3_aa: CASSLVGAYEQYF
cdr3_nt: TGTGCCAGCAGCTTAGTTGGGGCCTACGAGCAGTACTTC
d_call: .
v_call: TRBV7-8
j_call: TRBJ2-7
clone_size: .

cdr3_aa: CAIRPGTEMNTEAFF
cdr3_nt: TGTGCCATCAGACCAGGGACAGAAATGAACACTGAAGCTTTCTTT
d_call: TRBD1
v_call: TRBV10-3
j_call: TRBJ1-1
clone_size: .

cdr3_aa: CASSPSSSANTEAFF
cdr3_nt: TGTGCCAGCTCACCGAGTTCGTCAGCAAACACTGAAGCTTTCTTT
d_call: .
v_call: TRBV18
j_call: TRBJ1-1
clone_size: .

cdr3_aa: CATSRDKGGRDNSPLHF
cdr3_nt: TGTGCCACCAGCAGAGATAAGGGGGGGCGGGATAATTCACCCCTCCACTTT
d_call: .
v_call: TRBV15
j_call: TRBJ1-6
clone_size: .

cdr3_aa: CAISGPGPEAFF
cdr3_nt: TGTGCCATCAGTGGTCCGGGACCAGAAGCTTTCTTT
d_call: .
v_call: TRBV10-3
j_call: TRBJ1-1
clone_size: .

cdr3_aa: CASSGTAFPHTANEKLFF
cdr3_nt: TGTGCCAGTAGTGGGACGGCCTTTCCCCACACCGCTAATGAAAAACTGTTTTTT
d_call: .
v_call: TRBV19
j_call: TRBJ1-4
clone_size: few

cdr3_aa: CASSLPGMTSYEQYF
cdr3_nt: TGTGCCAGCAGTTTGCCAGGCATGACCTCCTACGAGCAGTACTTC
d_call: .
v_call: TRBV28
j_call: TRBJ2-7
clone_size: .

cdr3_aa: CAWDVGTDTQYF
cdr3_nt: TGTGCCTGGGATGTAGGCACAGATACGCAGTATTTT
d_call: .
v_call: TRBV30
j_call: TRBJ2-3
clone_size: .

cdr3_aa: CASRLSQGEAFF
cdr3_nt: TGCGCCAGCAGATTGTCCCAGGGTGAAGCTTTCTTT
d_call: .
v_call: TRBV5-1
j_call: TRBJ1-1
clone_size: .

cdr3_aa: CASSAGFSNSPLHF
cdr3_nt: TGTGCCAGCAGTGCAGGGTTTTCGAATTCACCCCTCCACTTT
d_call: .
v_call: TRBV2
j_call: TRBJ1-6
clone_size: .

cdr3_aa: CASSWKDGTGNTIYF
cdr3_nt: TGTGCCAGCAGCTGGAAGGACGGCACTGGAAACACCATATATTTT
d_call: .
v_call: TRBV7-9
j_call: TRBJ1-3
clone_size: .

cdr3_aa: CASSLGLAGYTGELFF
cdr3_nt: TGTGCCAGCAGCCTGGGACTAGCGGGTTACACCGGGGAGCTGTTTTTT
d_call: TRBD2
v_call: TRBV7-9
j_call: TRBJ2-2
clone_size: .

cdr3_aa: CASSARTSGGSTDTQYF
cdr3_nt: TGTGCCAGCAGCGCCCGGACTAGCGGGGGTTCCACAGATACGCAGTATTTT
d_call: TRBD2
v_call: TRBV9
j_call: TRBJ2-3
clone_size: .

cdr3_aa: CASSQIAGGRDEQFF
cdr3_nt: TGTGCCAGCAGCCAGATAGCGGGAGGGCGGGATGAGCAGTTCTTC
d_call: TRBD2
v_call: TRBV11-2
j_call: TRBJ2-1
clone_size: .

cdr3_aa: CASSQRTSGDYNEQFF
cdr3_nt: TGCGCCAGCAGCCAGCGGACTAGCGGGGACTACAATGAGCAGTTCTTC
d_call: TRBD2
v_call: TRBV4-3
j_call: TRBJ2-1
clone_size: .

cdr3_aa: CATNRGRGETQYF
cdr3_nt: TGTGCCACCAACCGGGGGCGCGGGGAGACCCAGTACTTC
d_call: .
v_call: TRBV15
j_call: TRBJ2-5
clone_size: .

cdr3_aa: CASRTDYGYTF
cdr3_nt: TGTGCCAGCAGGACTGATTATGGCTACACCTTC
d_call: .
v_call: TRBV6-5
j_call: TRBJ1-2
clone_size: .

cdr3_aa: CASSIGTENTEAFF
cdr3_nt: TGTGCCAGTAGTATAGGGACGGAGAACACTGAAGCTTTCTTT
d_call: .
v_call: TRBV19
j_call: TRBJ1-1
clone_size: few

cdr3_aa: CAWSARGARSGNTIYF
cdr3_nt: TGTGCCTGGAGTGCTCGGGGGGCAAGGTCTGGAAACACCATATATTTT
d_call: .
v_call: TRBV30
j_call: TRBJ1-3
clone_size: .

cdr3_aa: CASSEYGGNYGYTF
cdr3_nt: TGTGCCAGCAGTGAATACGGGGGGAACTATGGCTACACCTTC
d_call: .
v_call: TRBV25-1
j_call: TRBJ1-2
clone_size: once

cdr3_aa: CASSLGGVDRGNTIYF
cdr3_nt: TGTGCCAGCAGTTTAGGGGGTGTAGACCGTGGAAACACCATATATTTT
d_call: .
v_call: TRBV28
j_call: TRBJ1-3
clone_size: .

cdr3_aa: CASSLVQGAGEQYF
cdr3_nt: TGTGCCAGCAGCTTAGTACAGGGGGCTGGGGAGCAGTACTTC
d_call: TRBD1
v_call: TRBV7-6
j_call: TRBJ2-7
clone_size: .

cdr3_aa: CASSRRQGGDGYTF
cdr3_nt: TGTGCCAGCAGTCGCCGACAGGGAGGGGATGGCTACACCTTC
d_call: TRBD1
v_call: TRBV6-5
j_call: TRBJ1-2
clone_size: few

cdr3_aa: CASSRASSTETQYF
cdr3_nt: TGCGCCAGCAGCCGTGCTAGCTCTACGGAGACCCAGTACTTC
d_call: .
v_call: TRBV4-1
j_call: TRBJ2-5
clone_size: .

cdr3_aa: CASSPLAGGPGETQYF
cdr3_nt: TGTGCCAGCTCACCGCTAGCGGGAGGGCCGGGAGAGACCCAGTACTTC
d_call: TRBD2
v_call: TRBV18
j_call: TRBJ2-5
clone_size: .

cdr3_aa: CASSSDVGGYEKLFF
cdr3_nt: TGTGCCAGCAGCTCAGACGTGGGAGGGTATGAAAAACTGTTTTTT
d_call: .
v_call: TRBV7-2
j_call: TRBJ1-4
clone_size: .

cdr3_aa: CASSAGTPAYEQYF
cdr3_nt: TGCGCCAGCAGCGCCGGGACACCCGCCTACGAGCAGTACTTC
d_call: .
v_call: TRBV5-1
j_call: TRBJ2-7
clone_size: .

cdr3_aa: CAISESKETQYF
cdr3_nt: TGTGCCATCAGTGAGTCGAAAGAGACCCAGTACTTC
d_call: .
v_call: TRBV10-3
j_call: TRBJ2-5
clone_size: .

cdr3_aa: CASSQNRGGNEKLFF
cdr3_nt: TGTGCCAGCAGCCAAAACAGGGGGGGCAATGAAAAACTGTTTTTT
d_call: TRBD1
v_call: TRBV2
j_call: TRBJ1-4
clone_size: .

cdr3_aa: CASSLEASPSTDTQYF
cdr3_nt: TGTGCCAGCAGCTTAGAGGCTAGCCCCTCCACAGATACGCAGTATTTT
d_call: .
v_call: TRBV7-2
j_call: TRBJ2-3
clone_size: few

cdr3_aa: CASSSDRLDEKLFF
cdr3_nt: TGTGCCAGCAGCTCGGACAGGCTCGATGAAAAACTGTTTTTT
d_call: TRBD1
v_call: TRBV7-9
j_call: TRBJ1-4
clone_size: .

cdr3_aa: CASSSSGTTYEQYF
cdr3_nt: TGTGCCAGCAGCTCCTCAGGGACCACCTACGAGCAGTACTTC
d_call: .
v_call: TRBV7-2
j_call: TRBJ2-7
clone_size: once

cdr3_aa: CATSPRDWAVNEQFF
cdr3_nt: TGTGCCACCAGCCCTCGGGACTGGGCTGTGAATGAGCAGTTCTTC
d_call: .
v_call: TRBV15
j_call: TRBJ2-1
clone_size: .

cdr3_aa: CASSIAGTSVYEQYF
cdr3_nt: TGTGCCAGTAGTATTGCCGGGACTAGCGTCTACGAGCAGTACTTC
d_call: TRBD2
v_call: TRBV19
j_call: TRBJ2-7
clone_size: .

cdr3_aa: CASSLQAPPNYGYTF
cdr3_nt: TGTGCCAGCAGTTTACAGGCCCCGCCTAACTATGGCTACACCTTC
d_call: .
v_call: TRBV27
j_call: TRBJ1-2
clone_size: .

cdr3_aa: CASSRDRGSYEQYF
cdr3_nt: TGTGCCAGCAGCCGGGACAGGGGCTCCTACGAGCAGTACTTC
d_call: TRBD1
v_call: TRBV6-1
j_call: TRBJ2-7
clone_size: .

cdr3_aa: CASSPDANEQFF
cdr3_nt: TGTGCCAGCAGCCCGGACGCCAATGAGCAGTTCTTC
d_call: .
v_call: TRBV7-9
j_call: TRBJ2-1
clone_size: .